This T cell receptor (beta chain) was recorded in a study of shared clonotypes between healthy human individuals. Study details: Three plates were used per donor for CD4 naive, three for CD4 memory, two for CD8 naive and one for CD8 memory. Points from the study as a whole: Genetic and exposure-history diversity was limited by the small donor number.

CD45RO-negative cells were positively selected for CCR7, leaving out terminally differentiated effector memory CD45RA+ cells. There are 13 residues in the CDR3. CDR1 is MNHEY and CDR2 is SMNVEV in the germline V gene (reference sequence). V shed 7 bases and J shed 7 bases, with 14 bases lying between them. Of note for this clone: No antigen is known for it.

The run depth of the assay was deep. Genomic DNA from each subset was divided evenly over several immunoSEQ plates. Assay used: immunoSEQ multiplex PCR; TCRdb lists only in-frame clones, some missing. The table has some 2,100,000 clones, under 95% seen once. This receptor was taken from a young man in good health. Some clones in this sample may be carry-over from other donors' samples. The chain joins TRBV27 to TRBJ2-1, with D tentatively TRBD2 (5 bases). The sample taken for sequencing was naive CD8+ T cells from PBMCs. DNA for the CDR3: TGTGCCAGCAATCTGGTAGAGCGGAATGAGCAGTTCTTC. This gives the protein CASNLVERNEQFF.